The 19 T cell receptor beta chains presented below share a single source sample, sequenced in a study of blood T cell repertoires in COVID-19. Using immunoSEQ multiplex PCR, the repertoire was profiled, and TCRdb retains in-frame clones only, with some absent. The sample lists more than 65,000 clones, about 80% seen once, with roughly 35% in the top ten. The source material was peripheral blood. All receptors derive from a woman in her 70s with acute or convalescent COVID-19.

V is TRBV28 and J is TRBJ1-2, with 7 bases matching TRBD1. The CDR3 has 15 residues. V shed 6 bases and J 5 bases; nucleotides not matched to a gene: 12. Germline-derived CDR1 and CDR2 are MDHEN and SYDVKM. As DNA, the CDR3 is TGTGCCAGCAGACCCCCGGGACAGATCATTTATGGCTACACCTTC. It is translated as CASRPPGQIIYGYTF.

As regards this clone: Other DNA sequences from this sample encode an identical CDR3 as well. The chain employs TRBV5-6 and TRBJ2-3; 9 bases fit TRBD2. CDR3 length: 16 amino acids. Germline CDR1 is SGHDT and CDR2 is YYEEEE. The V gene end was trimmed by 2 bases and the J gene end by 1 base; junction bases not matched to a gene: 5. DNA for the CDR3: TGTGCCAGCAGCTTTGGGTTAGCGGGGGGCACAGATACGCAGTATTTT. Protein: CASSFGLAGGTDTQYF.

The sample holds one count of this clone. The chain has TRBV3-1 (or the pseudogene TRBV3-2) and TRBJ1-1; 8 bases fit TRBD1. The junction had 6 bases not matched to a gene; V was cut back by 1 base and J by 2 bases. In germline, CDR1 is LGHDT, CDR2 YNNKEL (reference sequence). The CDR3 contains 16 residues. CDR3 loop: CASSQAKGQVNTEAFF. CDR3 in DNA: TGTGCCAGCAGCCAAGCAAAGGGACAGGTTAACACTGAAGCTTTCTTT.

This chain links TRBV10-2 with TRBJ2-7; 7 positions agree with TRBD2. The CDR3 has 16 residues. The trim removed 7 bases at V and 4 bases at J, leaving 16 bases unmatched. CDR1 WSHSY and CDR2 SAAADI come from the germline V gene. The CDR3 DNA reads as TGCGCCAGCAATGATCGCCCCAGGGAGGGCAGGTACGAGCAGTACTTC. Translation: CASNDRPREGRYEQYF.

This chain connects TRBV5-1 to TRBJ2-3; TRBD1 is a possible D gene (6 bases). This CDR3 comprises 15 residues. V lost 4 bases, J lost 0 bases, and 12 bases lay in between. Germline CDR1 and CDR2: SGHRS and YFSETQ. The CDR3 reads CASSPRGGSTDTQYF. CDR3 nucleotides: TGCGCCAGCAGCCCCCGAGGGGGAAGCACAGATACGCAGTATTTT. Full variable domain (remainder filled in from reference TRBV5-1 and TRBJ2-3): KAGVTQTPRYLIKTRGQQVTLSCSPISGHRSVSWYQQTPGQGLQFLFEYFSETQRNKGNFPGRFSGRQFSNSRSEMNVSTLELGDSALYLCASSPRGGSTDTQYFGPGTRLTVL.

The chain joins TRBV6-5 to TRBJ2-7, with a possible D match to TRBD1 (5 bases). Trimming shortened V by 5 bases and J by 4 bases, and 18 bases separated the two germline ends. CDR3 size: 15 residues. Germline lookup yields CDR1 MNHEY and CDR2 SVGAGI. The CDR3 DNA follows: TGTGCCAGCAGTCGCAGGACGGTCGCAGGGTACGAGCAGTACTTC. Translation gives CASSRRTVAGYEQYF.

The chain recombines TRBV6-5 with TRBJ1-4, with 7 bases lining up with TRBD1. J lost 3 bases, V lost 7 bases, and 2 bases had no gene match. This CDR3 spans 13 amino acids. Germline assignment: CDR1 MNHEY and CDR2 SVGAGI. CDR3 DNA sequence: TGTGCCAGCAAGGGGGCAGCTAATGAAAAACTGTTTTTT. Translating gives CASKGAANEKLFF.

This clone turned up a few times. The J gene is TRBJ1-1, the V gene TRBV16; D uncertain. The germline gives CDR1 KGHSY, CDR2 FQNENV. This CDR3 has 15 amino acids. Deletions cut 4 bases from V and 1 base from J, with 13 bases between. CDR3 in DNA: TGTGCCAGCAGCCCCCCTTGGGCGGGGAACACTGAAGCTTTCTTT. It specifies CASSPPWAGNTEAFF.

This clone was recorded once. V and J are TRBV9 and TRBJ2-5; the match to TRBD2 covers 8 bases. Germline CDR1 SGDLS, CDR2 YYNGEE. V shed 2 bases and J 5 bases; nucleotides not matched to a gene: 5. The CDR3 spans 14 residues. The CDR3 nucleotides are TGTGCCAGCAGCGTGCAGGGACTAGGGGAGACCCAGTACTTC. Encoded protein: CASSVQGLGETQYF.

The rearrangement joins TRBV3-1 (or the pseudogene TRBV3-2) to TRBJ1-5; 8 positions agree with TRBD1. The V gene end was trimmed by 1 base and the J gene end by 7 bases; junction bases not matched to a gene: 6. Germline V CDR1 and CDR2: LGHDT, YNNKEL (reference sequence). The CDR3 is made up of 15 amino acids. CDR3 DNA: TGTGCCAGCAGCCAAGTCGGACAGGGAGGCCAGCCCCAGCATTTT. It specifies CASSQVGQGGQPQHF.

The rearrangement links TRBV29-1 to TRBJ2-1; 13 nucleotides match TRBD2. Germline-derived CDR1 and CDR2 are SQVTM and ANQGSEA. CDR3 length: 15 residues. Germline trimming cut 6 bases from V and 8 bases from J; bases unmatched to any gene: 10. DNA of the CDR3: TGCAGCGTCCAGGAGGGGACTAGCGGGACCGATGAGCAGTTCTTC. It specifies CSVQEGTSGTDEQFF.

The chain links TRBV7-2 to TRBJ2-7; perhaps TRBD1 as D (5 bases). CDR1 and CDR2 (germline): SGHTA, FQGNSA. CDR3 length: 15 amino acids. The V end was cut by 2 bases, the J end by 3 bases, with 14 bases between. This CDR3 reads CASSLYPGIGYEQYF. CDR3 in DNA: TGTGCCAGCAGCTTATATCCAGGGATCGGCTACGAGCAGTACTTC.

The table lists this clone with a few counts. The chain recombines TRBV20-1 with TRBJ2-1, with unresolved D. V shed 3 bases and J shed 5 bases, with 5 bases lying between them. CDR1 is DFQATT and CDR2 is SNEGSKA in the germline V gene (reference sequence). The CDR3 covers 11 residues. Here the CDR3 DNA reads TGCAGTGCTAGCGGTAACAATGAGCAGTTCTTC. As protein: CSASGNNEQFF.

This chain links TRBV9 with TRBJ2-3, with a possible D match to TRBD2 (5 bases). Germline CDR1 SGDLS, CDR2 YYNGEE. Trimming took off 0 bases at V and 6 bases at J, with 8 bases between the two ends. CDR3 length: 13 residues. CDR3 loop: CASSVADYDTQYF. The CDR3 nucleotides read TGTGCCAGCAGCGTAGCAGACTATGATACGCAGTATTTT.

CDR3: CASSLSGGWVTEAFF. CDR3 nucleotide sequence: TGTGCCAGCAGCTTATCAGGGGGCTGGGTCACTGAAGCTTTCTTT. The V and J genes are TRBV7-2 and TRBJ1-1; 8 bases line up with TRBD1. Germline V lookup: CDR1 SGHTA, CDR2 FQGNSA. Losses at the gene ends were 2 bases for V and 4 bases for J; bases not matched to a gene: 6. The CDR3 consists of 15 residues.

This clone has a handful of counts. The CDR3 DNA reads TGTGCCAGCAGCCAAGATTTTCGCGCGGGAGGGCCTAGTTACAATGAGCAGTTCTTC. It codes for CASSQDFRAGGPSYNEQFF. The rearrangement uses TRBV3-1 (or the pseudogene TRBV3-2) and TRBJ2-1, with TRBD2 identical over 9 bases. The CDR3 runs 19 residues. J was trimmed by 4 bases and V by 0 bases; bases with no gene match: 13. The germline V gene has CDR1 LGHDT and CDR2 YNNKEL (reference sequence).

This chain uses TRBV5-1 with TRBJ2-7; 7 nucleotides agree with TRBD2. Germline lookup yields CDR1 SGHRS and CDR2 YFSETQ. The J segment lost 4 bases and the V segment lost 0 bases, leaving 4 bases of the junction unmatched. This CDR3 has 14 residues. The CDR3 DNA follows: TGCGCCAGCAGCTTGGAAGGGAGGGATTACGAGCAGTACTTC. It specifies CASSLEGRDYEQYF.

This clone was seen just once. This sequence joins TRBV15 and TRBJ1-6; 7 bases align to TRBD1. Germline CDR1 reads LNHNV; CDR2 reads YYDKDF (reference sequence). The CDR3 contains 15 residues. J lost 6 bases, V lost 1 base, and 3 bases had no gene match. This chain's CDR3 is CATSRGQGSNSPLHF. The CDR3 nucleotides read TGTGCCACCAGCAGAGGACAGGGTTCTAATTCACCCCTCCACTTT. Looking up the rest from reference TRBV15 and TRBJ1-6 gives the full variable domain: DAMVIQNPRYQVTQFGKPVTLSCSQTLNHNVMYWYQQKSSQAPKLLFHYYDKDFNNEADTPDNFQSRRPNTSFCFLDIRSPGLGDTAMYLCATSRGQGSNSPLHFGNGTRLTVT.

The sample holds one count of this clone. The gene calls are TRBV6-5 and TRBJ1-1; the D gene is possibly TRBD1 (6 bases). Germline V lookup: CDR1 MNHEY, CDR2 SVGAGI. The CDR3 has 15 amino acids. V shed 7 bases and J shed 6 bases, with 21 bases lying between them. CDR3 in DNA: TGTGCCAGCACCTCGGGGGGGCAGGGGTTATCTGAAGCTTTCTTT. This sequence encodes CASTSGGQGLSEAFF.